The entry below describes one T cell receptor (beta chain). What it recognizes is unknown. These data are taken from a study of OX40 agonist ivuxolimab in advanced cancers. Whole-study context: Cancers in dose escalation were hepatocellular, melanoma, renal cell and head and neck. Past anti-PD-1, anti-PD-L1 or anti-CTLA-4 therapy was accepted, and 40% had received some. Whole-study results and caveats: CD8+ T cells showed, on average, more clonal expansion than CD4+ cells.

Profiled with immunoSEQ multiplex PCR; TCRdb holds only in-frame clones, not every one. This table holds tens of thousands of clones, around 80% found once. Germline V gene lookup returns CDR1 SGHAT and CDR2 FQNNGV. V lost 1 base and J lost 6, with 10 bases in between. CDR3 size: 13 residues. The receptor was isolated from an adult with an advanced solid tumor such as melanoma, head and neck, liver or kidney cancer. The material sequenced was CD4+ or CD8+ T cells sorted from blood, taken in a trial of the OX40 agonist ivuxolimab. The chain combines TRBV11-2 with TRBJ2-7, with D possibly TRBD1 on 5 matching bases. The CDR3 region is CASSLGRVGEQYF. The CDR3 region has the DNA TGTGCCAGCAGCTTAGGCAGGGTGGGCGAGCAGTACTTC. The full variable domain, completed using reference TRBV11-2 and TRBJ2-7, is EAGVAQSPRYKIIEKRQSVAFWCNPISGHATLYWYQQILGQGPKLLIQFQNNGVVDDSQLPKDRFSAERLKGVDSTLKIQPAKLEDSAVYLCASSLGRVGEQYFGPGTRLTVT.